This is a list of T cell receptor beta chains from one sample in a study of blood T cell repertoires in COVID-19. Data came from immunoSEQ multiplex PCR; TCRdb stores just in-frame clones and leaves some out. The table includes approximately 70,000 clones, around 74% detected once. The sample taken for sequencing was peripheral blood. The receptors were sampled from a man aged 55 to 70 with COVID-19, enrolled during active disease. CDR3s include the opening cysteine and the closing phenylalanine or tryptophan. The D gene is left open where the match is weak. The listing skips clone size in some rows; elsewhere it reads once, few, many or a size class.

abundance	v_gene	j_gene	d_gene	len	CDR3nt	CDR3aa
.	TRBV27	TRBJ1-6	.	13	TGTGCCAGCAGTTTGGAGGGTAATTCACCCCTCCACTTT	CASSLEGNSPLHF
few	TRBV5-1	TRBJ1-5	.	14	TGCGCCAGCAGCTGGACGGGTAGCGACCAGCCCCAGCATTTT	CASSWTGSDQPQHF
few	TRBV28	TRBJ1-1	TRBD1	13	TGTGCCAGCAGTCCGTCGACAGGGGCTGAAGCTTTCTTT	CASSPSTGAEAFF
.	TRBV6-1	TRBJ2-7	TRBD1	16	TGTGCCAGCAGTGTTTCTCGGGACAGGCTACCCTACGAGCAGTACTTC	CASSVSRDRLPYEQYF
.	TRBV19	TRBJ1-3	.	14	TGTGCCAGTAACTACGGCAGCTCTGGAAACACCATATATTTT	CASNYGSSGNTIYF
.	TRBV7-3	TRBJ2-1	TRBD2	13	TGTGCCAGCAGCGTCGGACTAGCGGATGAGCAGTTCTTC	CASSVGLADEQFF
.	TRBV15	TRBJ1-1	.	15	TGTGCCACCAGCAGACCTCACATCTCGAACACTGAAGCTTTCTTT	CATSRPHISNTEAFF
.	TRBV15	TRBJ2-1	.	11	TGTGCCACCAGCGGAGAGAGAGAGCAGTTCTTC	CATSGEREQFF
once	TRBV30	TRBJ1-2	.	12	TGTGCCTGGAGGGGGGGTCCTCGTGGCTACACCTTC	CAWRGGPRGYTF
few	TRBV2	TRBJ2-6	.	15	TGTGCCAGCAGTGTTGATAGGGGTGGGGCCAACGTCCTGACTTTC	CASSVDRGGANVLTF
.	TRBV13	TRBJ2-7	.	16	TGTGCCAGCAGCCCGATGGAATTAGCGGCCCCCTACGAGCAGTACTTC	CASSPMELAAPYEQYF
.	TRBV3-1/TRBV3-2	TRBJ2-1	TRBD1	15	TGTGCCAGCAGCCAAGATTTGGCAGGGGGCAACGAGCAGTTCTTC	CASSQDLAGGNEQFF
.	TRBV5-1	TRBJ2-5	.	15	TGCGCCAGCAGCTTGGGCAGGGGGGAGCAAGAGACCCAGTACTTC	CASSLGRGEQETQYF
.	TRBV6-1	TRBJ1-1	.	14	TGTGCCAGCAGTGAAAACCCGGGGAACACTGAAGCTTTCTTT	CASSENPGNTEAFF
.	TRBV4-1	TRBJ1-2	.	14	TGCGCCAGCAGCCACCAGACAGCGAGCTATGGCTACACCTTC	CASSHQTASYGYTF
.	TRBV5-1	TRBJ2-3	.	15	TGCGCCAGCAGCTTCCAGGGATCCTTTACCGATACGCAGTATTTT	CASSFQGSFTDTQYF
.	TRBV7-2	TRBJ1-6	.	13	TGTGCCAGCAGCTTACGGCGGCCGTCACCCCTCCACTTT	CASSLRRPSPLHF
few	TRBV11-2	TRBJ2-2	TRBD1	16	TGTGCCAGCAGCTTAGCAAGGGGGCGTGTTGACGGGGAGCTGTTTTTT	CASSLARGRVDGELFF
.	TRBV3-1/TRBV3-2	TRBJ2-4	.	15	TGTGCCAGCAGCTCCCGCTCCGCGGGGTCTAACATTCAGTACTTC	CASSSRSAGSNIQYF
.	TRBV25-1	TRBJ1-2	.	13	TGTGCCAGCAGTGATGGGGGGGGCTGGGGCTACACCTTC	CASSDGGGWGYTF
.	TRBV6-5	TRBJ2-7	TRBD1	14	TGTGCCAGCAGTTATTGGGGACAGGGTGTTGAGCAGTACTTC	CASSYWGQGVEQYF
once	TRBV7-2	TRBJ2-2	.	14	TGTGCCAGCAGCTTAGAGGCTAGCCACGGGGAGCTGTTTTTT	CASSLEASHGELFF
few	TRBV2	TRBJ2-7	.	11	TGTGCCAGCGACAAAAACTACGAGCAGTACTTC	CASDKNYEQYF
few	TRBV11-2	TRBJ2-5	TRBD2	16	TGTGCCAGCAGCACCGCGCCGGGACTAGCGGCAGAGACCCAGTACTTC	CASSTAPGLAAETQYF
few	TRBV10-3	TRBJ1-1	TRBD1	15	TGTGCCATCAGTGATATCCAGGGGGATGGCACTGAAGCTTTCTTT	CAISDIQGDGTEAFF
.	TRBV18	TRBJ1-1	.	16	TGTGCCAGCTCACCAAGGGGGTCAGGGTTCGGCACTGAAGCTTTCTTT	CASSPRGSGFGTEAFF
.	TRBV30	TRBJ2-1	.	15	TGTGCCTGGAGTGTACTGCGGGGCAACTACAATGAGCAGTTCTTC	CAWSVLRGNYNEQFF
.	TRBV18	TRBJ2-6	.	15	TGTGCCAGCTCTCCGTGGGACACTGGGGCCAACGTCCTGACTTTC	CASSPWDTGANVLTF
.	TRBV2	TRBJ1-1	.	14	TGTGCCAGCAATTTACAGGGCGGGAACACTGAAGCTTTCTTT	CASNLQGGNTEAFF
few	TRBV2	TRBJ1-6	.	15	TGTGCCAGCAGTGAAAGGGAGACAGGATATTCACCCCTCCACTTT	CASSERETGYSPLHF
once	TRBV5-4	TRBJ1-6	TRBD1	18	TGTGCCAGCAGCTTGGGTCCGGGTGGGGGGACAGGGCAATCACCCCTCCACTTT	CASSLGPGGGTGQSPLHF
.	TRBV5-1	TRBJ2-1	.	12	TGCGCCAGCAGCTTGGCGGGGGATGAGCAGTTCTTC	CASSLAGDEQFF
.	TRBV10-3	TRBJ1-2	.	13	TGTGCCATCAGTGAGTCGACAGGCTATGGCTACACCTTC	CAISESTGYGYTF
.	TRBV7-3	TRBJ2-1	.	13	TGTGCCAGCAGCCGCGGGATTTACAATGAGCAGTTCTTC	CASSRGIYNEQFF
.	TRBV24-1	TRBJ2-1	TRBD2	15	TGTGCCACCAGTGACCTCAGCGGGAGGCACAATGAGCAGTTCTTC	CATSDLSGRHNEQFF
.	TRBV11-1	TRBJ1-2	.	13	TGTGCCAGCAGCATCGGGGGTAGCTATGGCTACACCTTC	CASSIGGSYGYTF
.	TRBV6-6	TRBJ1-1	.	14	TGTGCCAGCAGTTACTCTACGGGAGTGGGTGAAGCTTTCTTT	CASSYSTGVGEAFF
.	TRBV28	TRBJ1-5	.	12	TGTGCCACTAGGTATAGCAATCAGCCCCAGCATTTT	CATRYSNQPQHF
.	TRBV6-1	TRBJ1-2	.	13	TGTGCCAGCAGTGAAATTATGGGACACGGCTACACCTTC	CASSEIMGHGYTF
.	TRBV3-1/TRBV3-2	TRBJ2-1	.	15	TGTGCCAGCAGCCTCCGGGGTCTCTCCTACAATGAGCAGTTCTTC	CASSLRGLSYNEQFF
.	TRBV11-2	TRBJ2-1	TRBD2	14	TGTGCCAGCAGCTTAGGCGGGGGGGCCTGGGAGCAGTTCTTC	CASSLGGGAWEQFF
.	TRBV29-1	TRBJ2-5	TRBD2	14	TGCAGCGTTGGGGGGGTAGCGGGCGGTGGGGCCCAGTACTTC	CSVGGVAGGGAQYF
.	TRBV30	TRBJ1-2	.	13	TGTGCCTGGAGTGTGGACAGATCTTATGGCTACACCTTC	CAWSVDRSYGYTF
.	TRBV7-9	TRBJ1-5	.	14	TGTGCCAGCAGCTTAGGGGGGCGGAATCAGCCCCAGCATTTT	CASSLGGRNQPQHF
few	TRBV21-1	TRBJ2-7	.	13	TGTGCCAGCATGGTAGCGGGGGGGCACGAGCAGTACTTC	CASMVAGGHEQYF
.	TRBV21-1	TRBJ2-7	.	13	TGTGCCAGCAAGGGGGGGGACACCTACGAGCAGTACTTC	CASKGGDTYEQYF
.	TRBV29-1	TRBJ2-1	.	12	TGCAGCGTGGGGACACAGGAATATGAGCAGTTCTTC	CSVGTQEYEQFF
.	TRBV2	TRBJ2-7	TRBD2	15	TGTGCCAGCAAGGATTCGGGAGGAAGTCCCTACGAGCAGTACTTC	CASKDSGGSPYEQYF
.	TRBV30	TRBJ1-2	.	12	TGTGCCTGGAGTTCAGGGGTAGTTGGCTACACCTTC	CAWSSGVVGYTF
.	TRBV13	TRBJ2-5	.	15	TGTGCCAGCAGCTTATGGCTCTCGAACAAAGAGACCCAGTACTTC	CASSLWLSNKETQYF
.	TRBV7-9	TRBJ1-1	.	12	TGTGCCAGCAGCTACCAGGGCAGGGAAGCTTTCTTT	CASSYQGREAFF
.	TRBV11-3	TRBJ2-7	.	17	TGTGCCAGCAGCTTAGTTCCTCTGGGCCAGGCCATCTACGAGCAGTACTTC	CASSLVPLGQAIYEQYF
once	TRBV28	TRBJ1-5	TRBD1	15	TGTGCCAGCAGTCCCGGGACAGATAGCAATCAGCCCCAGCATTTT	CASSPGTDSNQPQHF
.	TRBV5-4	TRBJ2-7	.	14	TGTGCCAGCAGCTTCTCCCCGACCGGGAGCGAGCAGTACTTC	CASSFSPTGSEQYF
.	TRBV5-1	TRBJ2-5	TRBD1	15	TGCGCCAGCAGCTTGGACGGGACAGGGGAAGAGACCCAGTACTTC	CASSLDGTGEETQYF
.	TRBV30	TRBJ1-1	.	13	TGTGCCTGGAGTGTAGAGGGAGGGACTGAAGCTTTCTTT	CAWSVEGGTEAFF
.	TRBV5-5	TRBJ2-7	.	14	TGTGCCAGCAGCTTGGGCTGGGCATACTACGAGCAGTACTTC	CASSLGWAYYEQYF